This TCR beta chain came from a study of sequential checkpoint blockade in melanoma. Data came from immunoSEQ multiplex PCR; TCRdb stores just in-frame clones and leaves some out. Of 4,000 to 6,500 clones in the sample, approximately 25% were seen once. Documented treatment: randomized to nivolumab then ipilimumab (arm A) or the reverse (arm B). This CDR3 has 16 residues. Germline V gene data show CDR1 as KGHSH and CDR2 as LQKENI. V was trimmed by 0 bases and J by 1 base, leaving 12 bases between them. The sample in question was tumor tissue (inferred from file names), obtained from a patient given nivolumab and ipilimumab in sequence. This TCR was sampled from a human donor with melanoma. The chain recombines TRBV18 with TRBJ1-2; D not resolved. This CDR3 is CASSPPAQGSNYGYTF. CDR3 nucleotide sequence: TGTGCCAGCTCACCACCCGCTCAAGGGAGTAACTATGGCTACACCTTC.